These 5 T cell receptor beta chains originate from one sample sequenced in a study of radiotherapy plus CTLA-4 blockade in lung cancer listed by TCRdb under 2018. Library creation used the immunoSEQ multiplex PCR assay. Here the immuneACCESS table is served through TCRdb, limited to in-frame sequences with V and J called. Missing clones are a known gap in these copies; in checked studies unresolved V genes cover under half, and the rest lacks a known reason. For this sample the table gives over 80,000 clones, of which around 83% were detected only once. The top ten clones comprise 0.75% to 1% of the sample. Sequenced material: peripheral blood, taken from a patient treated with radiotherapy plus ipilimumab. The receptors were sampled from a human donor with non-small cell lung cancer who had stable disease on radiotherapy plus ipilimumab.

The chain couples TRBV6-1 to TRBJ2-3, with TRBD2 as a possible D gene (6 bases). The CDR3 has 13 residues. Trimming shortened V by 7 bases and J by 2 bases, and 10 bases separated the two germline ends. CDR1 is MNHNS, CDR2 SASEGT, per germline. Written as DNA, the CDR3 is TGTGCCAGCAACGGAGGGATCACAGATACGCAGTATTTT. Translated, it gives CASNGGITDTQYF.

This clone has a single count. The sample contains more than one DNA sequence encoding this CDR3. The chain has TRBV5-1 and TRBJ1-2; no clear D gene. Trimming removed 0 bases at V and 7 bases at J, with 16 bases between. Germline CDR1 reads SGHRS; CDR2 reads YFSETQ. The CDR3 sequence is 15 residues long. CDR3 amino acids: CASSLVSQEVSGYTF. CDR3 in DNA: TGCGCCAGCAGCTTGGTGTCCCAGGAGGTTAGTGGCTACACCTTC. The whole variable domain, remainder taken from reference TRBV5-1 and TRBJ1-2, is KAGVTQTPRYLIKTRGQQVTLSCSPISGHRSVSWYQQTPGQGLQFLFEYFSETQRNKGNFPGRFSGRQFSNSRSEMNVSTLELGDSALYLCASSLVSQEVSGYTFGSGTRLTVV.

The count of this clone is one. The rearrangement links TRBV5-4 to TRBJ2-1; D is perhaps TRBD2 (6 bases). The CDR3 extends over 13 amino acids. Germline V gene data show CDR1 as SGHNT and CDR2 as YYREEE (reference sequence). V lost 0 bases and J 9 bases, leaving 10 bases between the germline ends. DNA for the CDR3: TGTGCCAGCAGCTTGGAAACTAGCCGTGAGCAGTTCTTC. It translates to CASSLETSREQFF.

This chain uses TRBV27 with TRBJ1-2; D gene uncertain. CDR3 length equals 16 residues. Germline CDR1 and CDR2: MNHEY and SMNVEV (reference sequence). Trimming removed 2 bases at V and 4 bases at J, with 17 bases between. The CDR3 region has the DNA TGTGCCAGCAGTTTAAGGGCGGGTCGGATTCCCTATGGCTACACCTTC. Translating it yields CASSLRAGRIPYGYTF.

This clone was recorded a few times. Written as DNA, the CDR3 is TGTGCCAGCGGTTGGGGGCGCCCGGGGGCTTTCTTT. Its translation: CASGWGRPGAFF. The rearrangement joins TRBV28 to TRBJ1-1; perhaps TRBD1 as D (6 bases). Trimming left V 8 bases short and J 11 bases short, with 18 bases between. Germline-derived CDR1 and CDR2 are MDHEN and SYDVKM. CDR3 length equals 12 residues.